This entry features one T cell receptor beta chain sequence. Its antigen is as yet unknown. Through a sample-barcoded 5' primer and a J-beta primer mix, a second PCR was run for roughly 7 to 11 cycles. Each cDNA molecule carried a tag from a template-switch adaptor that contained 12 random nucleotides. A minimum of 2.5 million CDR3-containing paired-end reads was obtained for each sample. TCRdb reprocessed the 5' RACE reads with MiXCR, giving one entry per CDR3 protein. Here the sample spans under 1 million distinct CDR3 sequences, roughly 44% being singletons. The sample belongs to a study of blood T cells in healthy people across ages. Study findings and constraints: While age rose, TCR beta diversity per million T cells dropped in a roughly linear way. There was no known CMV status for donors, so expanded clonotype changes were possibly confounded.

V lost 5 bases, J lost 4 bases, and 11 bases lay in between. The CDR3 runs 13 residues. Germline V gives CDR1 SEHNR, CDR2 FQNEAQ (reference sequence). The V gene is TRBV7-9, the J gene TRBJ1-1, with a tentative D call TRBD1 (6 bases). The receptor was isolated from a man aged 60-69 years in good health. The source material was blood. CDR3 nucleotides: TGTGCCAGCAGCGCCAGGGGTGGCACTGAAGCTTTCTTT. Encoded protein: CASSARGGTEAFF.